A single sample is the source of the 31 T cell receptor beta chains below, sequenced in a study of T cell responses to AZD1222 COVID-19 vaccine. Data came from immunoSEQ multiplex PCR; TCRdb stores just in-frame clones and leaves some out. The sample lists more than 150,000 clones; roughly 91% were seen once. Source: peripheral blood, taken 28 days after the second AZD1222 dose. The receptor set was obtained from an adult who received the AZD1222 COVID-19 vaccine.

This chain uses TRBV4-3 with TRBJ1-1, with unresolved D. Trimming stripped 3 bases from V and 1 base from J, with 12 bases between. Germline-derived CDR1 and CDR2 are LGHNA and YSLEER. The CDR3 consists of 15 residues. The CDR3 DNA sequence: TGCGCCAGCAGCCAGTTGACCGCCCGGAACACTGAAGCTTTCTTT. As protein: CASSQLTARNTEAFF.

The chain recombines TRBV9 with TRBJ2-7; the D is unclear. V was trimmed by 4 bases and J by 1 base, leaving 12 bases between them. CDR1 and CDR2 from the germline V gene are SGDLS and YYNGEE. The CDR3 sequence is 14 residues long. The CDR3: CASSFTPSSYEQYF. CDR3 sequence (DNA): TGTGCCAGCAGCTTCACCCCAAGTTCCTACGAGCAGTACTTC.

The V gene is TRBV14, the J gene TRBJ2-3, with D perhaps assigned TRBD1 or TRBD2 (5 bases each). V was clipped by 8 bases and J by 0 bases, with 18 bases between them. Germline V gives CDR1 SGHDN, CDR2 FVKESK. There are 16 residues in the CDR3. CDR3 in DNA: TGTGCCAGCGCTACGGGCAGGGACCCTAGCACAGATACGCAGTATTTT. This encodes CASATGRDPSTDTQYF.

V gene TRBV7-2 combines with J gene TRBJ2-3; the match to TRBD2 covers 9 bases. The CDR3 runs 15 residues. With V trimmed by 2 bases and J by 4 bases, 4 bases remained unmatched. Germline V gene lookup returns CDR1 SGHTA and CDR2 FQGNSA. CDR3 in amino acids: CASSLLAGGADTQYF. The CDR3 DNA is TGTGCCAGCAGCTTATTGGCGGGAGGGGCAGATACGCAGTATTTT.

The CDR3, as DNA: TGTGCCAGCAGCTTACGTTTTCCCCAGCGCCCAGAGACCCAGTACTTC. Amino acid sequence: CASSLRFPQRPETQYF. The gene calls are TRBV13 and TRBJ2-5; D not certain. V gave up 2 bases and J gave up 4 bases, with 17 bases separating them. In germline, CDR1 is PRHDT, CDR2 FYEKMQ (reference sequence). This CDR3 comprises 16 residues.

The chain combines TRBV5-4 with TRBJ2-1; TRBD2 matches 11 bases. The CDR3 is made up of 15 amino acids. Germline loops: CDR1 SGHNT, CDR2 YYREEE (reference sequence). V trimming: 4 bases; J trimming: 5 bases; junction bases outside the gene matches: 5. The CDR3 region is CASSIGLAGNNEQFF. Here the CDR3 DNA reads TGTGCCAGCAGCATCGGACTAGCGGGTAACAATGAGCAGTTCTTC. The full variable domain, rest sourced from reference TRBV5-4 and TRBJ2-1, is ETGVTQSPTHLIKTRGQQVTLRCSSQSGHNTVSWYQQALGQGPQFIFQYYREEENGRGNFPPRFSGLQFPNYSSELNVNALELDDSALYLCASSIGLAGNNEQFFGPGTRLTVL.

V gene TRBV7-9 combines with J gene TRBJ1-1, with 7 positions matching TRBD1. The germline CDR1 and CDR2 sequences are SEHNR and FQNEAQ (reference sequence). The ends lost 6 bases at V and 3 bases at J; junction bases unmatched: 10. The CDR3 totals 15 residues. DNA for the CDR3: TGTGCCAGCAGTGGACAGGCAGGGGGGCACACTGAAGCTTTCTTT. As protein: CASSGQAGGHTEAFF.

This chain uses TRBV7-3 with TRBJ1-2, with D perhaps TRBD1 (5 bases). Looked up from germline, CDR1 is SGHTA and CDR2 is FQGTGA. The V gene lost 2 bases and the J gene lost 3 bases, with 10 bases spanning the gap. CDR3 size: 14 residues. The CDR3 is CASSLSAGHYGYTF. For the CDR3, the DNA is TGTGCCAGCAGCTTATCGGCAGGGCACTATGGCTACACCTTC.

This chain joins TRBV28 and TRBJ1-2, with 10 bases that match TRBD1. This CDR3 has 15 amino acids. The V gene end was trimmed by 4 bases and the J gene end by 8 bases; junction bases not matched to a gene: 10. Germline values: CDR1 MDHEN, CDR2 SYDVKM. The CDR3 spells CASSSAGQGVEGYTF. In nucleotides, the CDR3 is TGTGCCAGCAGTTCCGCCGGACAGGGGGTAGAAGGCTACACCTTC.

The chain employs TRBV19 and TRBJ2-1; 8 bases agree with TRBD2. The CDR3 consists of 14 residues. The J segment lost 2 bases and the V segment lost 3 bases, leaving 0 bases of the junction unmatched. Germline values: CDR1 LNHDA, CDR2 SQIVND (reference sequence). The CDR3 DNA sequence: TGTGCCAGTAGTATTAGCGGGACCTACAATGAGCAGTTCTTC. Translated, it gives CASSISGTYNEQFF. Full variable domain (remainder filled in from reference TRBV19 and TRBJ2-1): DGGITQSPKYLFRKEGQNVTLSCEQNLNHDAMYWYRQDPGQGLRLIYYSQIVNDFQKGDIAEGYSVSREKKESFPLTVTSAQKNPTAFYLCASSISGTYNEQFFGPGTRLTVL.

The chain uses TRBV5-8 and TRBJ2-1, with 8 bases identical to TRBD1. Germline CDR1 SGHTS, CDR2 YDEGEE. This CDR3 is built from 16 residues. The V and J ends lost 4 bases and 8 bases, in that order; junction bases with no gene match: 14. The CDR3 DNA reads TGTGCCAGCAGCCTATTCTGGCAGGGGGCTTCGTATGAGCAGTTCTTC. Translated: CASSLFWQGASYEQFF.

The genes are TRBV18 and TRBJ2-3; D call uncertain. This CDR3 contains 15 residues. V dropped 1 base and J dropped 0 bases, with 8 bases sitting between them. Germline V gene lookup returns CDR1 KGHSH and CDR2 LQKENI. DNA for the CDR3: TGTGCCAGCTCACCACTCCTGGGAAGCACAGATACGCAGTATTTT. It encodes CASSPLLGSTDTQYF.

In nucleotides, the CDR3 is TGTGCCAGCAGCACCGGGCTAGCGGGACAAGAGACCCAGTACTTC. Its protein product is CASSTGLAGQETQYF. This chain uses TRBV4-2 with TRBJ2-5, with 9 nucleotides matching TRBD2. J was trimmed by 2 bases and V by 5 bases; bases with no gene match: 6. The germline CDR1 and CDR2 sequences are LGHNA and YNFKEQ. This CDR3 comprises 15 residues.

V gene TRBV29-1 combines with J gene TRBJ2-5; 10 nucleotides align to TRBD1. V trimming: 3 bases; J trimming: 1 base; junction bases outside the gene matches: 2. The CDR3 sequence is 14 residues long. Germline V gene lookup returns CDR1 SQVTM and CDR2 ANQGSEA. CDR3 protein: CSVDRTGGQETQYF. Here the CDR3 DNA reads TGCAGCGTTGACCGGACAGGGGGCCAAGAGACCCAGTACTTC.

J is TRBJ1-3 and V is TRBV9, with D possibly matching TRBD1 (5 bases). V dropped 0 bases and J dropped 0 bases, with 7 bases sitting between them. This CDR3 contains 15 residues. The germline gives CDR1 SGDLS, CDR2 YYNGEE. The CDR3 bases are TGTGCCAGCAGCGTAGAGACAGTCTCTGGAAACACCATATATTTT. It is translated as CASSVETVSGNTIYF.

The V call is TRBV10-3, the J call TRBJ1-2; 9 bases line up with TRBD1. The CDR3 loop spans 20 amino acids. J was trimmed by 5 bases and V by 6 bases; bases with no gene match: 25. CDR1 is ENHRY, CDR2 SYGVKD, per germline. This CDR3 reads CAISQGGRTGVSGGDYGYTF. In nucleotides, the CDR3 is TGTGCCATCAGCCAGGGAGGTCGGACAGGGGTCTCGGGAGGGGATTATGGCTACACCTTC.

The gene calls are TRBV28 and TRBJ1-1, with TRBD1 as a possible D gene (5 bases). Germline-derived CDR1 and CDR2 are MDHEN and SYDVKM. This CDR3 spans 14 amino acids. Trimming took off 8 bases at V and 0 bases at J, with 13 bases between the two ends. The CDR3 nucleotides read TGTGCCAGCGAAGGGGCCCCCGTGAACACTGAAGCTTTCTTT. This codes for CASEGAPVNTEAFF.

This clone has just one count. V is TRBV28 and J is TRBJ2-1; 7 nucleotides agree with TRBD2. Germline CDR1 is MDHEN and CDR2 is SYDVKM. Losses at the gene ends were 3 bases for V and 5 bases for J; bases not matched to a gene: 4. CDR3 length equals 14 residues. The CDR3 loop is CASSFSGRHNEQFF. In nucleotides, the CDR3 is TGTGCCAGCAGTTTTAGCGGGCGGCACAATGAGCAGTTCTTC.

The genes are TRBV12-3 or TRBV12-4 and TRBJ1-1, with D hard to call. V lost 5 bases and J lost 1, with 8 bases in between. The CDR3 has 13 residues. This CDR3 reads CASSQFTNTEAFF. DNA of the CDR3: TGTGCCAGCAGTCAATTCACGAACACTGAAGCTTTCTTT.

The J gene is TRBJ1-1, the V gene TRBV27, with 8 positions matching TRBD1. The CDR3 is 15 amino acids. The junction had 7 bases not matched to a gene; V was cut back by 3 bases and J by 4 bases. Germline-derived CDR1 and CDR2 are MNHEY and SMNVEV (reference sequence). This CDR3 reads CASSLTWTGSTEAFF. In DNA form, the CDR3 reads TGTGCCAGCAGTTTGACATGGACAGGGAGCACTGAAGCTTTCTTT.

The J gene is TRBJ2-3, the V gene TRBV5-4; 7 nucleotides align to TRBD2. This CDR3 is 15 amino acids long. Trimming removed 3 bases from V and 2 bases from J; junction bases left unmatched: 6. Germline CDR1 and CDR2: SGHNT and YYREEE (reference sequence). The CDR3 spells CASSSKRGDTDTQYF. CDR3 nucleotide sequence: TGTGCCAGCAGCTCCAAGCGGGGAGACACAGATACGCAGTATTTT.

This clone showed up just a few times. The rearrangement joins TRBV19 to TRBJ1-5; 7 bases line up with TRBD1. The germline CDR1 and CDR2 sequences are LNHDA and SQIVND (reference sequence). V lost 5 bases and J lost 7; bases outside the gene matches: 5. There are 13 residues in the CDR3. The CDR3 protein is CASSDRDGQPQHF. In DNA form, the CDR3 reads TGTGCCAGTAGTGACAGGGACGGCCAGCCCCAGCATTTT.

This chain uses TRBV4-2 with TRBJ1-2; weak D call: TRBD1 (6 bases). V was trimmed by 6 bases and J by 3 bases, leaving 17 bases between them. Germline V lookup: CDR1 LGHNA, CDR2 YNFKEQ. The CDR3 contains 15 residues. The CDR3 loop is CASRQLSGADYGYTF. CDR3 DNA sequence: TGTGCCAGCAGACAACTTTCGGGGGCGGACTATGGCTACACCTTC.

This clone was counted once. The chain recombines TRBV18 with TRBJ2-1; no firm D call. Germline lookup yields CDR1 KGHSH and CDR2 LQKENI. The CDR3 totals 19 residues. The V end lost 1 base, the J end lost 0 bases, and 19 bases lay between the germline ends. Here the CDR3 DNA reads TGTGCCAGCTCACCACTAGGAACCCTAAGCGTTCCCTCCTACAATGAGCAGTTCTTC. Translation gives CASSPLGTLSVPSYNEQFF.

V is TRBV6-2 or TRBV6-3 and J is TRBJ1-2; D unclear. This CDR3 region has 13 residues. CDR1 is MNHEY, CDR2 SVGEGT, per germline. Trimming removed 0 bases at V and 7 bases at J, with 9 bases between. The CDR3 loop is CASSYSMRAGYTF. In nucleotides, the CDR3 is TGTGCCAGCAGTTACTCGATGAGGGCTGGCTACACCTTC.

This clone came up once. The chain links TRBV27 to TRBJ2-7; D not resolved. This CDR3 has 13 residues. V was shortened by 3 bases and J by 2 bases, with 8 bases between the two germline ends. CDR1 MNHEY and CDR2 SMNVEV come from the germline V gene (reference sequence). CDR3 sequence (DNA): TGTGCCAGCAGTTTTAGGCAGCCCTACGAGCAGTACTTC. Translating it yields CASSFRQPYEQYF.

This clone was detected once. The chain recombines TRBV28 with TRBJ1-2; TRBD1 agrees at 7 bases. CDR3 length: 20 residues. Looked up from germline, CDR1 is MDHEN and CDR2 is SYDVKM. The V segment lost 2 bases and the J segment 0 bases; nucleotides outside the gene matches: 18. CDR3 sequence: CASSLGFGRGQAGANYGYTF. DNA of the CDR3: TGTGCCAGCAGTTTAGGGTTCGGGAGGGGGCAGGCAGGAGCTAACTATGGCTACACCTTC.

This chain joins TRBV7-2 and TRBJ2-3; D perhaps matches TRBD2 (6 bases). CDR3 length: 15 residues. Germline values: CDR1 SGHTA, CDR2 FQGNSA. V was cut by 4 bases and J by 2 bases, with 13 bases left in between. Here the CDR3 DNA reads TGTGCCAGCAGCTCGGGACTTTATTACACAGATACGCAGTATTTT. Encoded protein: CASSSGLYYTDTQYF. Full variable domain (rest looked up from reference TRBV7-2 and TRBJ2-3): GAGVSQSPSNKVTEKGKDVELRCDPISGHTALYWYRQSLGQGLEFLIYFQGNSAPDKSGLPSDRFSAERTGGSVSTLTIQRTQQEDSAVYLCASSSGLYYTDTQYFGPGTRLTVL.

The gene calls are TRBV19 and TRBJ2-1, with 12 positions matching TRBD2. Germline CDR1 reads LNHDA; CDR2 reads SQIVND (reference sequence). After removal of 6 bases from V and 0 bases from J, the junction contained 15 bases not matched to a gene. The CDR3 spans 20 residues. CDR3 nucleotides: TGTGCCAGTAGACCGCCCCCGGGACTAGCGGGTAGGAGCTCCTACAATGAGCAGTTCTTC. This codes for CASRPPPGLAGRSSYNEQFF.

The V gene is TRBV7-3, the J gene TRBJ2-3; the match to TRBD2 covers 12 bases. J lost 4 bases, V lost 1 base, and 9 bases had no gene match. This CDR3 region has 18 residues. From germline, CDR1 is SGHTA and CDR2 FQGTGA. The CDR3 DNA reads TGTGCCAGCAGCTTAAGTAGCACTAGCGGGAGGAGTTCAGATACGCAGTATTTT. The encoded protein is CASSLSSTSGRSSDTQYF.

CDR3 region: CATSDPDGTQGQYF. The CDR3 region has the DNA TGTGCCACCAGTGATCCGGACGGGACACAGGGGCAGTATTTT. The chain couples TRBV24-1 to TRBJ2-3; maybe TRBD1 (6 bases). This CDR3 has 14 amino acids. Trimming cost V 3 bases and J 11 bases, with 17 bases left between them. Per germline, CDR1 KGHDR and CDR2 SFDVKD.